Listed below are T cell receptor beta chains from one sample, sequenced in a study of blood T cell repertoires in COVID-19. The assay was immunoSEQ multiplex PCR, and TCRdb's table has in-frame clones only and misses some. The sample has roughly 320,000 clones, 90% seen once. The sample taken for sequencing was peripheral blood. The source of these receptors is a woman between 45 and 65 years old with COVID-19, enrolled during active disease. The CDR3 runs from the conserved cysteine through the conserved F or W.

V gene: TRBV6-5; J gene: TRBJ2-7; CDR3 protein: CASRLQGSSYEQYF
V gene: TRBV7-9; J gene: TRBJ1-6; CDR3 protein: CASSLSGTRGNSPLHF
V gene: TRBV30; J gene: TRBJ2-7; CDR3 protein: CAWSWTSGSLRSYEQYF
V gene: TRBV30; J gene: TRBJ1-1; CDR3 protein: CAWSVPRGQNTEAFF
V gene: TRBV30; J gene: TRBJ2-2; CDR3 protein: CAWSVQGQLFF
V gene: TRBV7-9; J gene: TRBJ1-1; CDR3 protein: CASSFQPGTAMNTEAFF
V gene: TRBV6-5; J gene: TRBJ2-1; CDR3 protein: CASSPGLADNEQFF
V gene: TRBV30; J gene: TRBJ1-5; CDR3 protein: CAWSVGTEDQPQHF
V gene: TRBV19; J gene: TRBJ1-1; CDR3 protein: CASSFTTGGTEAFF
V gene: TRBV12-3/TRBV12-4; J gene: TRBJ2-5; CDR3 protein: CASSIQETQYF
V gene: TRBV7-2; J gene: TRBJ1-1; CDR3 protein: CASSFSIQGITEAFF
V gene: TRBV20-1; J gene: TRBJ2-5; CDR3 protein: CSASPGLAGETQYF
V gene: TRBV9; J gene: TRBJ2-3; CDR3 protein: CASSFSGNTQYF
V gene: TRBV7-2; J gene: TRBJ2-7; CDR3 protein: CASSLVGGQGPYEQYF
V gene: TRBV5-4; J gene: TRBJ2-7; CDR3 protein: CAGGTSGRKYEQYF
V gene: TRBV10-1; J gene: TRBJ2-5; CDR3 protein: CASKSAARVAQYF
V gene: TRBV4-1; J gene: TRBJ1-6; CDR3 protein: CASSQDRAGSYNSPLHF
V gene: TRBV9; J gene: TRBJ1-1; CDR3 protein: CASSVEYWSTEAFF
V gene: TRBV5-1; J gene: TRBJ1-3; CDR3 protein: CASSLLGNREDTIYF
V gene: TRBV18; J gene: TRBJ1-1; CDR3 protein: CASAGGRNTEAFF
V gene: TRBV6-5; J gene: TRBJ1-2; CDR3 protein: CASSYDTNYGYTF
V gene: TRBV12-3/TRBV12-4; J gene: TRBJ1-1; CDR3 protein: CASWRGTEAFF
V gene: TRBV5-6; J gene: TRBJ2-1; CDR3 protein: CASSFNRASGNNEQFF
V gene: TRBV11-2; J gene: TRBJ2-3; CDR3 protein: CASSSQGIGTDTQYF
V gene: TRBV3-1/TRBV3-2; J gene: TRBJ1-2; CDR3 protein: CASSQLLGTGGYTF
V gene: TRBV7-8; J gene: TRBJ2-5; CDR3 protein: CASSYLPGGQETQYF
V gene: TRBV29-1; J gene: TRBJ2-5; CDR3 protein: CSVEDRGGETQYF
V gene: TRBV29-1; J gene: TRBJ1-4; CDR3 protein: CSVEANNEKLFF
V gene: TRBV6-4; J gene: TRBJ2-7; CDR3 protein: CASSEGRDYEQYF
V gene: TRBV2; J gene: TRBJ2-1; CDR3 protein: CASSFSSIYEQFF
V gene: TRBV11-2; J gene: TRBJ2-7; CDR3 protein: CASSLDGRLERISYEQYF
V gene: TRBV2; J gene: TRBJ2-7; CDR3 protein: CASSANPSREQYF
V gene: TRBV6-5; J gene: TRBJ1-5; CDR3 protein: CASSLAISPQHF
V gene: TRBV11-2; J gene: TRBJ2-1; CDR3 protein: CASSQYNEQFF
V gene: TRBV19; J gene: TRBJ1-6; CDR3 protein: CASMTRSSYNSPLHF
V gene: TRBV15; J gene: TRBJ1-4; CDR3 protein: CATHLSGFNEKLFF
V gene: TRBV19; J gene: TRBJ1-6; CDR3 protein: CASRVGYNSPLHF
V gene: TRBV6-1; J gene: TRBJ2-1; CDR3 protein: CASSLAEGGHNEQFF
V gene: TRBV3-1/TRBV3-2; J gene: TRBJ2-3; CDR3 protein: CASSPQVKGTDTQYF
V gene: TRBV24-1; J gene: TRBJ2-7; CDR3 protein: CATSDGGDTYEQYF
V gene: TRBV5-8; J gene: TRBJ2-7; CDR3 protein: CASSLVAGTYEQYF
V gene: TRBV14; J gene: TRBJ1-1; CDR3 protein: CASSQDRQGAEAFF
V gene: TRBV6-5; J gene: TRBJ2-7; CDR3 protein: CASSYSTGLATYEQYF
V gene: TRBV19; J gene: TRBJ1-4; CDR3 protein: CASGDRVGEKLFF